This TCR beta chain was documented in a study of beta chain features in type 1 diabetes. Study-level points and caveats: In all four CD4+ subsets, TCRB CDR3 length was significantly, moderately reduced in type 1 diabetes.

The V gene lost 3 bases and the J gene lost 9 bases, with 11 bases spanning the gap. The germline gives CDR1 DFQATT, CDR2 SNEGSKA (reference sequence). This CDR3 contains 11 residues. Comments on this clone: Its antigen is unidentified.

As every portion of the isolated RNA was reverse transcribed, the sequencing read expressed TCRB transcripts. The method was immunoSEQ multiplex PCR; TCRdb's version includes in-frame clones alone and lacks a portion of them. The sample lists under 250,000 clones; 27% were seen once. Sequenced sample: central memory CD4+ T cells from blood. The chain couples TRBV20-1 to TRBJ1-1; D gene unclear. The sequence was collected from a man aged 30-40 years in good health. CDR3 DNA sequence: TGCAGTGCTAGGGAAGTGGGGAAAGCTTTCTTT. Its translation: CSAREVGKAFF.